These T cell receptor beta chains were read from a single sample in a study of T-cell reconstitution after alpha-beta-depleted transplantation in children. One entry per CDR3 protein, called by TCRdb with MiXCR from the PCR reads. The table shows 450,000 to 500,000 distinct CDR3 sequences, with around 12% occurring only once. The specimen was PBMCs from the stem cell graft donor, collected from the stem cell graft. The receptor set was obtained from a human donor who donated a stem cell graft to a child with combined immunodeficiency. Each CDR3 is given with its conserved first and last residue. Fields, in order: D gene, J gene, clone size, V gene, CDR3 DNA, CDR3 protein. The D gene is left open where the match is weak. Where a row states a size, it is once, few, many or the class of an expanded clone; other rows omit it.

>.|TRBJ2-3|many|TRBV10-3
TGTGCCATCAGCCGTTCTTCGGACACAGATACGCAGTATTTT
CAISRSSDTDTQYF
>TRBD2|TRBJ2-1|.|TRBV30
TGTGCCTGGAGTAGGGGACTAGCGGGGTACAATGAGCAGTCCTTC
CAWSRGLAGYNEQSF
>.|TRBJ1-5|.|TRBV6-2/TRBV6-3
TGTGCCAGCAAATACACTCGTGGTAGCAATCAGCCCCAGCATTTT
CASKYTRGSNQPQHF
>.|TRBJ2-3|many|TRBV18
TGTGCCAGCAGTCCCGCGGGCACAGATACGCAGTATTTT
CASSPAGTDTQYF
>.|TRBJ2-7|few|TRBV7-6
TGTGCCAGCAGCTTAGAGTCCCACCCCTCCTACGAGCAGTACTTC
CASSLESHPSYEQYF
>.|TRBJ2-7|many|TRBV20-1
TGCAGTGCTAGCAACGGAAACGAGCAGTACTTC
CSASNGNEQYF
>TRBD2|TRBJ2-3|few|TRBV6-1
TGTGCCAGCAGTGATGCGCGGGAGGCAGATACGCAGTATTTT
CASSDAREADTQYF
>.|TRBJ2-5|few|TRBV28
TGTGCCAGCAGCTTATCCCCCTTTCGGACACACGTCCAAGAGACCCAGTACTTC
CASSLSPFRTHVQETQYF
>TRBD1|TRBJ2-1|many|TRBV5-1
TGCGCCAGCAGCTCCTGGACAGGGCAGGGCAGAGAGCAGTTCTTC
CASSSWTGQGREQFF
>.|TRBJ1-6|.|TRBV6-5
TGTGCCAGCAGTTACGGTGTGGGGGGAACCTATAATTCACCCCTCCACTTT
CASSYGVGGTYNSPLHF
>TRBD1|TRBJ2-6|many|TRBV13
TGTGCCAGCAGCTCATGGGACAGGGGGGCTGGGGCCAACGTCCTGACTTTC
CASSSWDRGAGANVLTF
>.|TRBJ2-7|many|TRBV10-2
TGCGCCAGCAGTTCCCCCCGTCTGGGAGGCTACGAGCAGTACTTC
CASSSPRLGGYEQYF
>.|TRBJ1-1|few|TRBV5-6
TGTGCCAGCAAAAGGACGGGAGCGAGGCCTGAAGCTTTCTTT
CASKRTGARPEAFF
>.|TRBJ1-5|.|TRBV5-1
TGCGCCAGCAGCCCTAATCCAGGGAACAATCAGCCCCAGCATTTT
CASSPNPGNNQPQHF
>.|TRBJ2-7|few|TRBV14
TGTGCCAGCAGCCAAGATGAGGGTGGTGAGACCTACGAGCAGTACTTC
CASSQDEGGETYEQYF
>.|TRBJ1-1|few|TRBV28
TGTGCCAGCACAGGTGCAGGGCTGAAGGGAACTGAAGCTTTCTTT
CASTGAGLKGTEAFF
>.|TRBJ2-5|.|TRBV19
TGTGCCAGTAATTCGGCAGGGCGAGAGACCCAGTACTTC
CASNSAGRETQYF
>TRBD1|TRBJ2-7|.|TRBV2
TGTGCCAGCAGTGACTCGGGACAGGTTACATACGAGCAGTACTTC
CASSDSGQVTYEQYF
>TRBD1|TRBJ2-1|many|TRBV15
TGTGCCACCAGCAGAGATCTCCTGGGACAGGGCTCCTACAATGAGCAGTTCTTC
CATSRDLLGQGSYNEQFF
>.|TRBJ2-7|few|TRBV30
TGTGCCTGGAGCAAAGGGACCGCCTACGAGCAGTACTTC
CAWSKGTAYEQYF
>.|TRBJ1-1|.|TRBV30
TGTGCCTGGAGTGTCCTGGGAGCCAGTTCCATGAACACTGAAGCTTTCTTT
CAWSVLGASSMNTEAFF
>.|TRBJ2-1|few|TRBV3-1
TGTGCCAGCAGCCAAGAGGGATGGAATGAGCAGTTCTTC
CASSQEGWNEQFF
>.|TRBJ1-2|many|TRBV27
TGTGCCAGCAGTTTATCCTTCACAGGAAGGAATGGCTACACCTTC
CASSLSFTGRNGYTF
>TRBD2|TRBJ2-1|.|TRBV2
TGTGCCAGCAGTGAAGCAATAGCGGGAGATAACTATGAGCAGTTCTTC
CASSEAIAGDNYEQFF
>.|TRBJ2-2|few|TRBV24-1
TGTGCCACCAGTGATTTGCACAGCGCGAACACCGGGGAGCTGTTTTTT
CATSDLHSANTGELFF
>.|TRBJ2-7|.|TRBV28
TGTGTCAGCAGTTTATCTGTCGTTTGGAAATTCGGCGAGCAGTACTTC
CVSSLSVVWKFGEQYF
>.|TRBJ2-5|few|TRBV18
TGTGCCAGCTCACCGCGGGAAGGCCAAGAGACCCAGTACTTC
CASSPREGQETQYF
>.|TRBJ2-7|many|TRBV27
TGTGCCAGCAGTTTATCCCCGATAGTCTACGAGCAGTACTTC
CASSLSPIVYEQYF
>.|TRBJ1-2|.|TRBV5-1
TGCGCCAGCAGCTCGACCGGGGCAGGGCGGAACTATGGCTACACCTTC
CASSSTGAGRNYGYTF
>TRBD2|TRBJ2-1|few|TRBV6-5
TGTGCCAGCATTTTAACGGCGGGAGCTGTCGATGAGCAGTTCTTC
CASILTAGAVDEQFF
>.|TRBJ2-7|many|TRBV21-1
TGTGCCAGCCTCCTTAGGCTCGGCCTTCTTTACGAGCAGTACTTC
CASLLRLGLLYEQYF
>.|TRBJ1-3|many|TRBV29-1
TGCAGCGTTGGGGAGGGAACCCTCTCTGGAAACACCATATATTTT
CSVGEGTLSGNTIYF
>TRBD1|TRBJ1-5|.|TRBV6-9
TGTGCCAGCACCTACCGGGACAGGGGCCTCCTTAGCAATCAGCCCCAGCATTTT
CASTYRDRGLLSNQPQHF
>.|TRBJ1-2|few|TRBV15
TGTGCCACCAGCAGAGATGTTGGCAGCAATTATGGCTACACCTTC
CATSRDVGSNYGYTF
>.|TRBJ2-5|.|TRBV2
TGTGCCAGCACCCCGCTCTGGGAGACCCAGTACTTC
CASTPLWETQYF
>.|TRBJ2-7|many|TRBV7-9
TGTGCCAGCAGCCGACTCCTGGACGGCTACGAGCAGTACTTC
CASSRLLDGYEQYF
>.|TRBJ2-5|few|TRBV12-3/TRBV12-4
TGTGCCAGCAGTTTAGGACCATGGGACCAGTACTTC
CASSLGPWDQYF
>.|TRBJ2-2|.|TRBV9
TGTGCCAGCAGCCCCTCTCGCCGGGGAAACACCGGGGAGCTGTTTTTT
CASSPSRRGNTGELFF
>.|TRBJ2-7|few|TRBV20-1
TGCAGTGCTAGCCAGATTGGACCGGAGCAGTACTTC
CSASQIGPEQYF
>TRBD2|TRBJ2-1|.|TRBV6-2/TRBV6-3
TGTGCCAGCAATAGCGGGAGGTTCTCCTACAATGAGCAGTTCTTC
CASNSGRFSYNEQFF
>TRBD1|TRBJ2-4|few|TRBV12-3/TRBV12-4
TGTGCCAGCAGCCAAGACAGGGGGCTGGTTCAGTACTTC
CASSQDRGLVQYF
>.|TRBJ2-7|.|TRBV7-8
TGTGCCAGCAGCTTTGCCCTTTCTCTGACCGGGGACTACGAGCAGTACTTC
CASSFALSLTGDYEQYF
>TRBD2|TRBJ2-3|many|TRBV4-2
TGTGCCAGCAGCCAAGCTGGACTAGCGGGGGGGACCAGCGCAGATACGCAGTATTTT
CASSQAGLAGGTSADTQYF
>.|TRBJ2-7|many|TRBV12-3/TRBV12-4
TGTGCCAGCACCCTGGAGGGGGGCGACTACGAGCAGTACTTC
CASTLEGGDYEQYF
>TRBD2|TRBJ2-1|many|TRBV11-3
TGTGCCAGCAGCTTATGGGGGGCTGGGGGACTAGCGGGGGTATTGGATGAGCAGTTCTTC
CASSLWGAGGLAGVLDEQFF
>.|TRBJ2-7|many|TRBV12-3/TRBV12-4
TGTGCCAGCAGGTCGACAGGTGCGGGGGAGCAGTACTTC
CASRSTGAGEQYF
>TRBD2|TRBJ2-2|few|TRBV15
TGTGCCACCAGCACCTCGACTAGCGGGATTGTACCCGGGGAGCTGTTTTTT
CATSTSTSGIVPGELFF
>.|TRBJ2-1|.|TRBV5-5
TGTGCCAGCAGTTCTACCCGGACATCCTTCTCCTACAATGAGCAGTTCTTC
CASSSTRTSFSYNEQFF